The 15 T cell receptor beta chains listed next were all sequenced from one sample in a study of T cells after yellow fever vaccination. From the 5' RACE reads, TCRdb called clonotypes with MiXCR, one entry per CDR3 protein. The sample comprises about 340,000 distinct CDR3 sequences, approximately 9% of which are singletons, and about a sixth rests with the top ten. The material was PBMCs, obtained on the day of the first yellow fever vaccination. Receptors were obtained from a man younger than 30 who received the YFV17D yellow fever vaccine.

The chain has TRBV10-3 and TRBJ1-1, with unresolved D. The germline gives CDR1 ENHRY, CDR2 SYGVKD. V was pared by 6 bases and J by 1 base, with 9 bases between. The CDR3 spans 13 residues. The DNA of the CDR3 is TGTGCCATCAGCCGGGAGGGGAACACTGAAGCTTTCTTT. Protein sequence: CAISREGNTEAFF.

This clonotype was counted a few times. CDR3 coding DNA: TGTGCCAGCAGCTTAGTTCCGGCAGCGGAGGCTGAGCAGTTCTTC. Its translation: CASSLVPAAEAEQFF. This chain links TRBV11-2 with TRBJ2-1; possible D gene TRBD2, 5 bases. The CDR3 spans 15 residues. Germline CDR1 is SGHAT and CDR2 is FQNNGV. V was trimmed by 1 base and J by 9 bases, leaving 16 bases between them. The entire variable domain, with the rest obtained from reference TRBV11-2 and TRBJ2-1, is as follows: EAGVAQSPRYKIIEKRQSVAFWCNPISGHATLYWYQQILGQGPKLLIQFQNNGVVDDSQLPKDRFSAERLKGVDSTLKIQPAKLEDSAVYLCASSLVPAAEAEQFFGPGTRLTVL.

This clonotype was seen a few times. The rearrangement uses TRBV29-1 and TRBJ2-5; 8 bases are shared with TRBD2. This CDR3 has 13 residues. V lost 4 bases, J lost 5 bases, and 6 bases stayed unmatched. Germline V CDR1 and CDR2: SQVTM, ANQGSEA. CDR3 in DNA: TGCAGCGTTGGAAGCGGGGGTTGGGAGACCCAGTACTTC. It specifies CSVGSGGWETQYF.

This clonotype was observed many times. The V gene is TRBV7-9, the J gene TRBJ1-6; D gene unclear. Germline V gene lookup returns CDR1 SEHNR and CDR2 FQNEAQ (reference sequence). The CDR3 extends over 15 amino acids. Trimming left V 2 bases short and J 10 bases short, with 15 bases between. The DNA of the CDR3 is TGTGCCAGCAGCTTAATGTCCACTCAAGCCTCACCCCTCCACTTT. Its protein is CASSLMSTQASPLHF. The full variable domain, in which reference TRBV7-9 and TRBJ1-6 provide the parts outside the CDR3, is DTGVSQNPRHKITKRGQNVTFRCDPISEHNRLYWYRQTLGQGPEFLTYFQNEAQLEKSRLLSDRFSAERPKGSFSTLEIQRTEQGDSAMYLCASSLMSTQASPLHFGNGTRLTVT.

The chain recombines TRBV29-1 with TRBJ1-1; the match to TRBD1 covers 9 bases. Germline loops: CDR1 SQVTM, CDR2 ANQGSEA. Trimming at V came to 5 bases and at J to 7 bases, leaving 5 bases not matched to a gene. CDR3 length: 12 residues. The CDR3 is CSVLGQGNEAFF. The CDR3 DNA is TGCAGCGTTTTGGGACAGGGCAATGAAGCTTTCTTT. The full variable domain, its missing parts supplied by reference TRBV29-1 and TRBJ1-1, is SAVISQKPSRDICQRGTSLTIQCQVDSQVTMMFWYRQQPGQSLTLIATANQGSEATYESGFVIDKFPISRPNLTFSTLTVSNMSPEDSSIYLCSVLGQGNEAFFGQGTRLTVV.

There are many counts of this clonotype. The gene calls are TRBV5-1 and TRBJ2-7; no clear D gene. This CDR3 spans 12 amino acids. V gave up 4 bases and J gave up 5 bases, with 10 bases separating them. CDR1 SGHRS and CDR2 YFSETQ come from the germline V gene. The CDR3 here is CASSPDFHEQYV. The CDR3 nucleotides are TGCGCCAGCAGCCCTGATTTCCACGAGCAGTACGTC.

The chain links TRBV6-2 or TRBV6-3 to TRBJ1-5; D is unresolved. The CDR3 runs 15 residues. Germline-derived CDR1 and CDR2 are MNHEY and SVGEGT. Trimming cost V 5 bases and J 7 bases, with 18 bases left between them. The CDR3 DNA follows: TGTGCCAGCAGTCCTTCTCCGGTCGAGAAACAGCCCCAGCATTTT. It specifies CASSPSPVEKQPQHF.

This clonotype was detected only a few times. The V gene is TRBV6-1, the J gene TRBJ1-2; 7 bases are a match to TRBD1. The CDR3 spans 13 residues. Germline loops: CDR1 MNHNS, CDR2 SASEGT. J lost 5 bases, V lost 6 bases, and 6 bases had no gene match. CDR3 nucleotide sequence: TGTGCCAGCAGACGAGGGGGCGTATATGGCTACACCTTC. Protein product: CASRRGGVYGYTF.

This chain links TRBV6-1 with TRBJ2-6; D not resolved. The V gene's germline CDR1 is MNHNS and CDR2 SASEGT. This CDR3 is 16 amino acids long. V lost 5 bases to trimming and J lost 4 bases, with 15 bases between them. The CDR3 DNA reads TGTGCCAGCAGTCCTCAATTCGCTGGGGGGGCCAACGTCCTGACTTTC. It translates to CASSPQFAGGANVLTF.

This clonotype was observed many times. The chain uses TRBV6-5 and TRBJ1-1, with 7 bases lining up with TRBD1. V lost 3 bases and J lost 2; bases outside the gene matches: 3. Per germline, CDR1 MNHEY and CDR2 SVGAGI. The CDR3 extends over 14 amino acids. The CDR3 region has the DNA TGTGCCAGCAGTTATGCAGGGGGTAACACTGAAGCTTTCTTT. Encoded protein: CASSYAGGNTEAFF.

This clonotype has just a few counts. The chain combines TRBV7-9 with TRBJ1-1; D gene uncertain. Germline V CDR1 and CDR2: SEHNR, FQNEAQ (reference sequence). The length of the CDR3 is 16 residues. V was shortened by 1 base and J by 7 bases, with 19 bases between the two germline ends. CDR3 nucleotide sequence: TGTGCCAGCAGCTTAGGTTTGGGCCTAAGAGAGGGTGAAGCTTTCTTT. Translation gives CASSLGLGLREGEAFF.

The table lists this clonotype with a few counts. This chain uses TRBV5-1 with TRBJ1-1, with D possibly matching TRBD1 (6 bases). The germline CDR1 and CDR2 sequences are SGHRS and YFSETQ. Deletions cut 3 bases from V and 2 bases from J, with 17 bases between. CDR3 length equals 16 residues. This chain's CDR3 is CASSSEPTGTNTEAFF. CDR3 bases: TGCGCCAGCAGCTCGGAGCCGACAGGTACCAACACTGAAGCTTTCTTT.

The table lists this clonotype with a few counts. V gene TRBV30 combines with J gene TRBJ2-1; TRBD1 or TRBD2 may be the D gene (5 bases each). The CDR3 is made up of 12 amino acids. Trimming removed 2 bases from V and 10 bases from J, with 12 bases in between. Germline assignment: CDR1 GTSNPN and CDR2 SVGIG (reference sequence). This chain's CDR3 is CAWSPPGPEQFF. The CDR3 DNA sequence: TGTGCCTGGAGTCCCCCGGGGCCGGAGCAGTTCTTC.

The table lists this clonotype with a few counts. This chain joins TRBV30 and TRBJ1-2, with D perhaps matching TRBD1 (5 bases). The V end lost 5 bases, the J end lost 5 bases, and 9 bases lay between the germline ends. Germline loops: CDR1 GTSNPN, CDR2 SVGIG (reference sequence). CDR3 length: 11 residues. CDR3 nucleotides: TGTGCCTGGGGAGGGGAATATGGCTACACCTTC. As protein: CAWGGEYGYTF.

This rearrangement joins TRBV12-3 or TRBV12-4 to TRBJ2-5; D is possibly TRBD1 (6 bases). Trimming took 7 bases from V and 5 from J, leaving 11 bases between them. CDR3 size: 12 residues. The CDR3 DNA reads TGTGCCAGCACCCGGACAGTGGAGACCCAGTACTTC. It encodes CASTRTVETQYF.